The sequence of this T cell receptor (beta chain) was determined in a study of OX40 agonist ivuxolimab in advanced cancers. For the study at large: The eligibility criteria allowed prior anti-PD-1, anti-PD-L1 or anti-CTLA-4 therapy, and around 38% had some. Among those treated, three patients had partial responses, one with hepatocellular carcinoma and two with cutaneous melanoma.

Produced via immunoSEQ multiplex PCR; TCRdb's table is partial and in-frame only. The sample contains 65,000 to 80,000 clones, approximately 87% of which appear only once. Notes on the study in general: Among the lowest peripheral clonal expansion occurred in 0.1-3.0 mg/kg partial responders.

Comments on this clone: Its antigen remains unidentified.

The CDR3 extends over 17 amino acids. Germline V gene lookup returns CDR1 SGHKS and CDR2 YYEKEE (reference sequence). The V gene end was trimmed by 3 bases and the J gene end by 4 bases; junction bases not matched to a gene: 9. The sample consisted of CD4+ or CD8+ T cells sorted from blood, taken in a trial of the OX40 agonist ivuxolimab. The chain recombines TRBV5-5 with TRBJ2-6, with 8 nucleotides matching TRBD1. The receptor comes from an adult with an advanced solid tumor such as melanoma, head and neck, liver or kidney cancer. CDR3: CASSSVQGANGANVLTF. CDR3 nucleotide sequence: TGTGCCAGCAGCTCCGTGCAGGGGGCTAACGGGGCCAACGTCCTGACTTTC.